The 7 T cell receptor beta chains in this list originate from one sample, sequenced in a study of identical twins. Each CDR3 protein is one row after TCRdb ran MiXCR on the 5' RACE reads. The data hold under 900,000 distinct CDR3 sequences, with about 12% observed a single time. Another study also made use of these data, one on yellow fever vaccine responses in identical twins.

The sample consisted of PBMCs. Source of these receptors: a woman younger than 30 in good health.

V and J are TRBV4-1 and TRBJ2-1; D gene uncertain. The CDR3 consists of 12 residues. Per germline, CDR1 MGHRA and CDR2 YSYEKL. V lost 2 bases, J lost 5 bases, and 4 bases lay in between. The CDR3 here is CASSQINNEQFF. In nucleotides, the CDR3 is TGCGCCAGCAGCCAAATCAACAATGAGCAGTTCTTC.

Only a few counts were recorded for this clonotype. This CDR3 is CATSDPTSATDTQYF. As DNA, the CDR3 is TGTGCCACCAGTGACCCGACATCAGCTACAGATACGCAGTATTTT. This chain links TRBV24-1 with TRBJ2-3; D uncertain. Germline V gene data show CDR1 as KGHDR and CDR2 as SFDVKD. The CDR3 is 15 amino acids. V was shortened by 4 bases and J by 3 bases, with 13 bases between the two germline ends.

This clonotype was counted ten times or more. The genes are TRBV28 and TRBJ1-2; no firm D call. The CDR3 totals 14 residues. The ends were cut back, 8 bases at V and 8 bases at J, with 21 bases in the middle. The germline V gene has CDR1 MDHEN and CDR2 SYDVKM. CDR3 amino acids: CASGIGDPTPGYTF. The CDR3 nucleotides read TGTGCCAGCGGGATAGGAGACCCCACCCCCGGCTACACCTTC.

Regarding this clonotype: A much larger clone lies a single base off, so this may be a read error. V is TRBV4-2 and J is TRBJ2-2; 8 bases are shared with TRBD1. Per the germline V gene, CDR1 is LGHNA and CDR2 is YNFKEQ. The CDR3 loop spans 17 amino acids. The junction had 5 bases not matched to a gene; V was cut back by 1 base and J by 1 base. The CDR3 protein is CASSQGPGTGNTGELFF. The CDR3 coding sequence is TGTGCCAGCAGCCAAGGACCCGGGACAGGGAACACCGGGGAGCTGTTTTTT.

This chain uses TRBV20-1 with TRBJ1-1; unclear D gene. This CDR3 comprises 10 residues. Trimming took off 6 bases at V and 8 bases at J, with 10 bases between the two ends. Germline loops: CDR1 DFQATT, CDR2 SNEGSKA (reference sequence). CDR3 protein: CSAGRTEAFF. The CDR3 DNA follows: TGCAGTGCAGGACGGACCGAAGCTTTCTTT.

This clonotype was observed a handful of times. The CDR3 is CASSDPGQGYGYTF. The CDR3 coding sequence is TGTGCCAGCAGTGATCCGGGACAGGGATATGGCTACACCTTC. The V and J genes are TRBV6-2 or TRBV6-3 and TRBJ1-2, with TRBD1 matching 9 bases. The length of the CDR3 is 14 residues. The V gene end was trimmed by 5 bases and the J gene end by 5 bases; junction bases not matched to a gene: 6. Germline V gene data show CDR1 as MNHEY and CDR2 as SVGEGT.

The rearrangement uses TRBV2 and TRBJ1-2, with 7 bases matching TRBD1. J was trimmed by 2 bases and V by 6 bases; bases with no gene match: 12. The germline CDR1 and CDR2 sequences are SNHLY and FYNNEI. The CDR3 contains 16 residues. CDR3 sequence reads: CASSRQGGELNYGYTF. CDR3 sequence (DNA): TGTGCCAGCAGCCGACAGGGAGGGGAACTAAACTATGGCTACACCTTC.